There are many counts of the clone carrying this T cell receptor (beta chain). This sample was included in a study of regulatory T cells in long-lasting Graves disease. Sample time point: newly diagnosed GD, antithyroid drugs for less than 3 months. The TCR library was prepared using RNA isolated from PBMCs. TCR beta libraries were built with iRepertoire HTBI primers and Arm-PCR of CDR3 regions. TCRdb re-called the multiplex PCR reads through MiXCR, storing one row per CDR3 protein. There are about 560,000 distinct CDR3 sequences in the sample; 15% to 20% occur only once, and 12% lies in the top ten. Germline assignment: CDR1 SGHRS and CDR2 YFSETQ. This CDR3 has 13 amino acids. J gave up 6 bases and V 2 bases, and 3 bases lay outside the gene matches. The data were also submitted as part of a second study, on T cells in Graves' hyperthyroidism and ophthalmopathy.

This sequence was found in a young man with Graves disease. The rearrangement joins TRBV5-1 to TRBJ2-7, with 9 bases aligning to TRBD1. This sample comprised peripheral blood mononuclear cells (PBMCs), obtained at new diagnosis, from a patient treated with antithyroid drugs. CDR3 in amino acids: CASSFTGGSEQYF. CDR3 bases: TGCGCCAGCAGCTTTACAGGGGGCAGCGAGCAGTACTTC.